Listed below are T cell receptor beta chains from one sample, sequenced in a study of T cell responses to AZD1222 COVID-19 vaccine. Generated by immunoSEQ multiplex PCR, the TCRdb table keeps only in-frame clones and is missing some. The data show roughly 150,000 clones, 91% seen once. This specimen consisted of peripheral blood, obtained 28 days after the second AZD1222 dose. These receptors came from an adult who received the AZD1222 COVID-19 vaccine. CDR3s include the opening cysteine and the closing phenylalanine or tryptophan. D genes are given only for firm matches. A row's size may be missing; if present it is once, few, many or a size class.

>TRBD1|-|TRBV7-2|TRBJ1-5
CASSGGQGGNQPQHF
TGTGCCAGCAGCGGGGGACAGGGCGGTAATCAGCCCCAGCATTTT
>-|once|TRBV13|TRBJ1-2
CASSSNLDYGYTF
TGTGCCAGCAGCTCGAACCTTGACTATGGCTACACCTTC
>-|-|TRBV5-4|TRBJ2-7
CASSLQGSYEQYF
TGTGCCAGCAGCTTGCAAGGGTCCTACGAGCAGTACTTC
>-|-|TRBV13|TRBJ2-6
CASSLDSALSGANVLTF
TGTGCCAGCAGCTTGGACAGCGCTCTCTCTGGGGCCAACGTCCTGACTTTC
>TRBD2|once|TRBV4-1|TRBJ2-5
CASSPGTSGQETQYF
TGCGCCAGCAGCCCAGGCACTAGCGGGCAAGAGACCCAGTACTTC
>-|few|TRBV7-9|TRBJ1-1
CASSFGQRTEAFF
TGTGCCAGCAGCTTCGGCCAGCGAACTGAAGCTTTCTTT
>TRBD1|-|TRBV5-1|TRBJ2-1
CASSSRGPLGNEQFF
TGCGCCAGCAGCAGCAGGGGGCCGTTGGGCAATGAGCAGTTCTTC
>TRBD2|-|TRBV5-1|TRBJ2-3
CASSPGTSAHTDTQYF
TGCGCCAGCAGCCCGGGGACTAGCGCTCACACAGATACGCAGTATTTT
>-|few|TRBV23-1|TRBJ1-3
CASSQVRSSGNTIYF
TGCGCCAGCAGTCAAGTGCGGAGCTCTGGAAACACCATATATTTT
>-|-|TRBV9|TRBJ1-4
CASSVGQPATNEKLFF
TGTGCCAGCAGCGTAGGACAGCCCGCAACTAATGAAAAACTGTTTTTT
>-|-|TRBV7-8|TRBJ2-4
CASSLESEDIQYF
TGTGCCAGCAGCTTAGAGTCAGAGGACATTCAGTACTTC
>-|-|TRBV6-5|TRBJ1-1
CASSRTAKNTEAFF
TGTGCCAGCAGCCGGACAGCGAAGAACACTGAAGCTTTCTTT
>-|-|TRBV6-5|TRBJ1-1
CASSKPTAGDTEAFF
TGTGCCAGCAGTAAACCTACAGCGGGGGACACTGAAGCTTTCTTT
>TRBD2|-|TRBV2|TRBJ2-7
CASSEWAGGFPAYEQYF
TGTGCCAGCAGTGAATGGGCGGGAGGGTTCCCGGCCTACGAGCAGTACTTC
>-|-|TRBV27|TRBJ2-7
CASSLMGWTMGSYEQYF
TGTGCCAGCAGTTTGATGGGATGGACGATGGGCTCCTACGAGCAGTACTTC
>-|-|TRBV6-2/TRBV6-3|TRBJ2-2
CASSLRQMNTGELFF
TGTGCCAGCAGTTTGCGTCAAATGAACACCGGGGAGCTGTTTTTT
>TRBD1|-|TRBV24-1|TRBJ2-5
CATSDSTGTGARETQYF
TGTGCCACCAGTGATTCAACCGGGACAGGGGCCCGAGAGACCCAGTACTTC
>-|once|TRBV4-1|TRBJ1-4
CASSQARVSNEKLFF
TGCGCCAGCAGCCAGGCCAGGGTTTCTAATGAAAAACTGTTTTTT
>TRBD1|-|TRBV19|TRBJ2-2
CASSRQGASGELFF
TGTGCCAGTAGTAGGCAGGGGGCTTCCGGGGAGCTGTTTTTT
>-|-|TRBV27|TRBJ1-1
CASSSRVGDTEAFF
TGTGCCAGCAGTAGTCGGGTCGGCGACACTGAAGCTTTCTTT
>TRBD1|-|TRBV19|TRBJ2-7
CASSIDTGTGSYEQYF
TGTGCCAGTAGTATAGATACCGGGACAGGGTCGTACGAGCAGTACTTC
>TRBD1|-|TRBV15|TRBJ2-7
CATSRGEGQVLDF
TGTGCCACCAGCAGAGGCGAGGGACAGGTTTTGGACTTC
>TRBD1|-|TRBV12-5|TRBJ2-5
CASGTGQGQETQYF
TGTGCTAGTGGAACTGGACAGGGCCAAGAGACCCAGTACTTC
>-|-|TRBV5-4|TRBJ1-1
CASSLGALNTEAFF
TGTGCCAGCAGCCTAGGGGCCTTGAACACTGAAGCTTTCTTT
>-|-|TRBV7-8|TRBJ1-1
CASSLLRVSTEAFF
TGTGCCAGCAGCTTACTTCGCGTTAGCACTGAAGCTTTCTTT
>-|-|TRBV11-2|TRBJ2-7
CASSLAGGGAEQYF
TGTGCCAGCAGCTTAGCGGGCGGGGGCGCCGAGCAGTACTTC
>-|-|TRBV12-5|TRBJ1-6
CASGLTEDSSPLHF
TGTGCTAGTGGTTTGACAGAGGACAGTTCACCCCTCCACTTT
>-|few|TRBV7-6|TRBJ2-2
CASSLKGRGTNTGELFF
TGTGCCAGCAGCTTAAAGGGAAGGGGGACGAACACCGGGGAGCTGTTTTTT
>TRBD1|-|TRBV10-3|TRBJ2-2
CAISEFYPTSPGQGQGTGELFF
TGTGCCATCAGTGAGTTTTATCCTACGTCGCCGGGACAGGGCCAAGGGACCGGGGAGCTGTTTTTT
>-|-|TRBV2|TRBJ2-2
CASSVIASGTGELFF
TGTGCCAGCAGTGTAATAGCGTCGGGCACCGGGGAGCTGTTTTTT
>-|-|TRBV11-2|TRBJ2-7
CASSRDYSYEQYF
TGTGCCAGCAGCCGAGACTACTCCTACGAGCAGTACTTC
>-|-|TRBV2|TRBJ2-1
CASREGDSYNEQFF
TGTGCCAGCAGGGAGGGCGACAGTTACAATGAGCAGTTCTTC
>-|-|TRBV5-8|TRBJ2-3
CASSEPAGFITDTQYF
TGTGCCAGCAGCGAACCGGCGGGATTCATCACAGATACGCAGTATTTT
>-|-|TRBV27|TRBJ2-7
CASSLAPQADYEQYF
TGTGCCAGCAGTTTAGCCCCTCAGGCTGATTACGAGCAGTACTTC
>-|-|TRBV9|TRBJ1-3
CASSPKWGLGTIYF
TGTGCCAGCAGCCCCAAATGGGGTTTGGGCACCATATATTTT
>-|-|TRBV27|TRBJ2-1
CASSLAGMYNEQFF
TGTGCCAGCAGTTTGGCGGGGATGTACAATGAGCAGTTCTTC
>TRBD1|-|TRBV18|TRBJ1-2
CASSSGTGLNYGYTF
TGTGCCAGCTCATCAGGGACAGGCCTAAACTATGGCTACACCTTC
>TRBD2|once|TRBV3-1/TRBV3-2|TRBJ2-5
CASSPGKTSGQETQYF
TGTGCCAGCAGCCCCGGCAAGACTAGCGGTCAAGAGACCCAGTACTTC
>-|-|TRBV5-1|TRBJ2-3
CASSLGDTSTDTQYF
TGCGCCAGCAGCTTAGGAGATACTAGCACAGATACGCAGTATTTT
>-|-|TRBV28|TRBJ1-2
CASSLGGLANYGYTF
TGTGCCAGCAGTTTAGGGGGTCTAGCTAACTATGGCTACACCTTC
>-|-|TRBV12-3/TRBV12-4|TRBJ2-3
CASSLTDTQYF
TGTGCCAGCAGTCTCACAGATACGCAGTATTTT
>-|-|TRBV3-1/TRBV3-2|TRBJ1-2
CASSQAGGGYGYTF
TGTGCCAGCAGCCAAGCAGGCGGCGGGTATGGCTACACCTTC
>-|-|TRBV6-2/TRBV6-3|TRBJ1-2
CASSYSPGTTYGYTF
TGTGCCAGCAGTTACTCTCCAGGGACCACCTATGGCTACACCTTC
>-|-|TRBV2|TRBJ2-2
CASSEMGAGELFF
TGTGCCAGCAGTGAAATGGGGGCGGGGGAGCTGTTTTTT
>-|-|TRBV2|TRBJ2-7
CASSDLGASYEQYF
TGTGCCAGCAGTGATCTGGGGGCGTCCTACGAGCAGTACTTC
>-|-|TRBV6-5|TRBJ2-7
CASSYGVEQYF
TGTGCCAGCAGTTACGGGGTCGAGCAGTACTTC
>-|-|TRBV6-6|TRBJ1-2
CASSRWTEVGTF
TGTGCCAGCAGTCGCTGGACAGAAGTAGGCACCTTC
>-|-|TRBV19|TRBJ2-7
CASRGTGPEQYF
TGTGCCAGCAGGGGTACGGGTCCCGAGCAGTACTTC
>TRBD1|-|TRBV9|TRBJ2-1
CASSSSGTALDNEQFF
TGTGCCAGCAGCAGTTCCGGGACAGCACTTGACAATGAGCAGTTCTTC
>-|-|TRBV29-1|TRBJ2-2
CSVEEVGRGNTGELFF
TGCAGCGTTGAAGAGGTCGGCAGGGGCAACACCGGGGAGCTGTTTTTT
>TRBD1|-|TRBV2|TRBJ2-1
CASSEMGQGLGGEQFF
TGTGCCAGCAGTGAAATGGGACAGGGCCTAGGGGGTGAGCAGTTCTTC
>-|-|TRBV20-1|TRBJ1-2
CSALYGYTF
TGCAGTGCCTTATATGGCTACACCTTC
>-|-|TRBV11-1|TRBJ2-5
CASSLVAQETQYF
TGTGCCAGCAGCTTAGTGGCCCAGGAGACCCAGTACTTC
>TRBD2|-|TRBV5-4|TRBJ2-7
CASSSRTSGRSEQYF
TGTGCCAGCAGCTCCCGGACTAGCGGGAGGAGCGAGCAGTACTTC